A selection of T cell receptor beta chains follows, all from one sample in a study of shared clonotypes between healthy human individuals. Assay used: immunoSEQ multiplex PCR; TCRdb lists only in-frame clones, some missing. Among about 230,000 clones listed, about 69% were seen once. Specimen: memory CD4+ T cells sorted from blood. The receptor source for this set is a man aged 25 to 40 in good health. The CDR3 runs from the conserved cysteine through the conserved F or W. The D gene is left open where the match is weak. Not every row has a clone size; where given, it reads once, few, many or a size class.

abundance,v_gene,j_gene,d_gene,CDR3aa,CDR3nt
-,TRBV5-5,TRBJ2-1,TRBD1,CASSSGTVIRGSNEQFF,TGTGCCAGCAGCTCCGGGACAGTAATTAGAGGGTCAAATGAGCAGTTCTTC
-,TRBV4-1,TRBJ1-5,-,CASSQDKTENNQPQHF,TGCGCCAGCAGCCAAGATAAGACAGAAAACAATCAGCCCCAGCATTTT
few,TRBV2,TRBJ2-7,-,CASSEALLSGDEQYF,TGTGCCAGCAGTGAAGCGCTTCTCTCGGGGGACGAGCAGTACTTC
-,TRBV5-4,TRBJ2-3,TRBD2,CASSPGTSAGTQYF,TGTGCCAGCAGCCCCGGGACTAGCGCGGGTACGCAGTATTTT
-,TRBV29-1,TRBJ2-3,TRBD1,CSSGQVLSDTQYF,TGCAGCAGCGGACAGGTCTTGTCGGATACGCAGTATTTT
once,TRBV5-4,TRBJ1-4,-,CASSLGQGSEKLFF,TGTGCCAGCAGCTTGGGTCAGGGGAGCGAAAAACTGTTTTTT
-,TRBV18,TRBJ1-1,-,CASSPLGGTEAFF,TGTGCCAGCTCACCTTTGGGGGGCACTGAAGCTTTCTTT
-,TRBV2,TRBJ1-1,TRBD1,CASTQYRGHTEAFF,TGTGCCAGCACCCAATACAGGGGGCACACTGAAGCTTTCTTT
-,TRBV7-9,TRBJ2-5,-,CASSKGGAQETQYF,TGTGCCAGCAGCAAGGGAGGCGCCCAAGAGACCCAGTACTTC
-,TRBV2,TRBJ1-1,TRBD1,CASSKQGPEDEAFF,TGTGCCAGCAGTAAACAGGGGCCCGAGGATGAAGCTTTCTTT
-,TRBV25-1,TRBJ1-2,TRBD1,CASSPPSQGQPSGYTF,TGTGCCAGCAGTCCCCCCTCTCAGGGACAGCCTTCGGGCTACACCTTC
many,TRBV7-8,TRBJ2-7,-,CASSFLGVGSAARYEQYF,TGTGCCAGCAGCTTCCTGGGGGTTGGTAGCGCCGCACGGTACGAGCAGTACTTC
-,TRBV18,TRBJ2-5,TRBD1,CASSPSTGLQETQYF,TGTGCCAGCTCACCTTCGACAGGGTTACAAGAGACCCAGTACTTC
-,TRBV6-1,TRBJ1-2,TRBD1,CAISQGQHSGYTF,TGTGCCATTTCACAGGGGCAGCATTCTGGCTACACCTTC
-,TRBV28,TRBJ1-1,-,CASSLVGFNTEAFF,TGTGCCAGCAGTTTAGTGGGGTTTAACACTGAAGCTTTCTTT
-,TRBV9,TRBJ2-3,-,CASSVDPRDTQYF,TGTGCCAGCAGCGTAGACCCCCGGGATACGCAGTATTTT
-,TRBV18,TRBJ2-7,TRBD1,CASSPGQSDEQYF,TGTGCCAGCTCACCGGGACAGAGCGACGAGCAGTACTTC
few,TRBV7-2,TRBJ2-7,-,CASSPLFGEQYF,TGTGCCAGCAGCCCCCTGTTCGGCGAGCAGTACTTC
few,TRBV27,TRBJ2-7,-,CASSSLGADRLDEQYF,TGTGCCAGCAGTTCACTGGGGGCGGACCGCCTCGACGAGCAGTACTTC
-,TRBV28,TRBJ1-5,TRBD1,CASSSSRGQGAGQPQHF,TGTGCCAGCAGTTCATCAAGGGGACAGGGGGCGGGTCAGCCCCAGCATTTT
-,TRBV23-1,TRBJ2-2,-,CASSQSLQVPSFF,TGCGCCAGCAGTCAATCTTTACAGGTACCGTCGTTTTTT
once,TRBV19,TRBJ2-1,-,CASRPRGSSYNEQFF,TGTGCCAGTAGGCCTCGGGGCAGCTCCTACAATGAGCAGTTCTTC
-,TRBV29-1,TRBJ2-1,TRBD1,CSVLRDRDYNEQFF,TGCAGCGTCCTTCGGGACAGGGACTACAATGAGCAGTTCTTC
-,TRBV5-4,TRBJ2-3,TRBD1,CASSLARGSTDTQYF,TGTGCCAGCAGCTTGGCCAGGGGGAGCACAGATACGCAGTATTTT
once,TRBV11-3,TRBJ2-1,-,CASSLSHNEQFF,TGTGCCAGCAGCTTAAGCCACAATGAGCAGTTCTTC
-,TRBV7-8,TRBJ2-1,-,CASSLDTGVQFF,TGTGCCAGCAGCTTAGACACCGGGGTCCAGTTCTTC
-,TRBV7-3,TRBJ2-1,-,CASSITGNEQFF,TGTGCCAGCAGCATTACAGGGAATGAGCAGTTCTTC
once,TRBV27,TRBJ2-4,-,CASSLMSGIGKNIQYF,TGTGCCAGCAGTTTAATGTCAGGGATCGGCAAAAACATTCAGTACTTC
few,TRBV7-9,TRBJ2-5,TRBD2,CASRRESETQYF,TGTGCCAGCAGGCGGGAGTCGGAGACCCAGTACTTC
-,TRBV2,TRBJ2-5,-,CASISGESQETQYF,TGTGCCAGCATTTCGGGGGAAAGCCAAGAGACCCAGTACTTC
-,TRBV5-1,TRBJ2-1,TRBD2,CASSAGLAGYEQFF,TGCGCCAGCAGCGCGGGACTAGCGGGATACGAGCAGTTCTTC